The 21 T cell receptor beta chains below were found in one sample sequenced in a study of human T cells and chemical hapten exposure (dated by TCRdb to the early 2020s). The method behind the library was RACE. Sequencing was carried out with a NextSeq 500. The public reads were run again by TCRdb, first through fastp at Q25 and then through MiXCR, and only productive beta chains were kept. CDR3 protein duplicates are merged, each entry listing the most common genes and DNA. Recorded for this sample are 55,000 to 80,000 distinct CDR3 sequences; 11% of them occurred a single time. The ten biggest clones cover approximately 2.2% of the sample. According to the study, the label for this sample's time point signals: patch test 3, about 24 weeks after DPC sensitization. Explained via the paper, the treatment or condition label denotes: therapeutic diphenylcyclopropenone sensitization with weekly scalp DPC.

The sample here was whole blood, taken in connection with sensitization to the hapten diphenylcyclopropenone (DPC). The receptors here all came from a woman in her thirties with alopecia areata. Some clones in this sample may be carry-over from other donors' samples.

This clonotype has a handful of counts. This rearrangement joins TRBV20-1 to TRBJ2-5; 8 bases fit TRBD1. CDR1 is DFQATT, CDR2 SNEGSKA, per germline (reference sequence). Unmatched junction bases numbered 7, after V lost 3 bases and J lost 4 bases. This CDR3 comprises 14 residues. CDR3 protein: CSASTGTGRETQYF. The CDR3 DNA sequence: TGCAGTGCTAGTACCGGGACAGGTAGAGAGACCCAGTACTTC.

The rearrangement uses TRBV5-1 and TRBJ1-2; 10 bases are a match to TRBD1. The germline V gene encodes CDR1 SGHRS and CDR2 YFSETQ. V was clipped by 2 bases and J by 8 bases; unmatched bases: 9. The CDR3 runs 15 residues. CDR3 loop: CASSLFSGTGDGYTF. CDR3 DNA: TGCGCCAGCAGCTTATTTTCCGGGACAGGGGACGGCTACACCTTC. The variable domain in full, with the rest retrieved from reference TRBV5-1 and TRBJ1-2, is KAGVTQTPRYLIKTRGQQVTLSCSPISGHRSVSWYQQTPGQGLQFLFEYFSETQRNKGNFPGRFSGRQFSNSRSEMNVSTLELGDSALYLCASSLFSGTGDGYTFGSGTRLTVV.

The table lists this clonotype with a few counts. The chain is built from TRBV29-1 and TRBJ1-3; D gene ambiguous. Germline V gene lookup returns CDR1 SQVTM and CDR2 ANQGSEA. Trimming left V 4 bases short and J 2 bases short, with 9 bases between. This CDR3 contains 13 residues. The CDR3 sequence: CSVAGGPGNTIYF. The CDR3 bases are TGCAGCGTTGCGGGAGGCCCTGGAAACACCATATATTTT.

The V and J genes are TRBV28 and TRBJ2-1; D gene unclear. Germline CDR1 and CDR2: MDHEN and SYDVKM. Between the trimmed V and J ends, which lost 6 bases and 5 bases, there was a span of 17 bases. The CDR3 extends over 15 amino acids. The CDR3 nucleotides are TGTGCCAGCAGCCCGCCTCAAAGAAAGGACAATGAGCAGTTCTTC. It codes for CASSPPQRKDNEQFF.

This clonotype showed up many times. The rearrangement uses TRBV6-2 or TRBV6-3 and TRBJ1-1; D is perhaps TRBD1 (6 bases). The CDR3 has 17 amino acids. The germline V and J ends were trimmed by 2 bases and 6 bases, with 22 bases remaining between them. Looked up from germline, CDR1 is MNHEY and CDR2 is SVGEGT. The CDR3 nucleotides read TGTGCCAGCAGTTACGTACAGGGTAAGACGGTTGAAGCTGAAGCTTTCTTT. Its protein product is CASSYVQGKTVEAEAFF.

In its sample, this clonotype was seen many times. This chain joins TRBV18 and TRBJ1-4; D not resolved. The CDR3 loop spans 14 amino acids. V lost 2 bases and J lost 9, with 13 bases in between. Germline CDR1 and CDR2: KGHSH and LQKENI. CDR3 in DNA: TGTGCCAGCTCACCAATAGACCCCGGTCAAAAACTGTTTTTT. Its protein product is CASSPIDPGQKLFF. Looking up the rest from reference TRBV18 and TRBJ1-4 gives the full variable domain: NAGVMQNPRHLVRRRGQEARLRCSPMKGHSHVYWYRQLPEEGLKFMVYLQKENIIDESGMPKERFSAEFPKEGPSILRIQQVVRGDSAAYFCASSPIDPGQKLFFGSGTQLSVL.

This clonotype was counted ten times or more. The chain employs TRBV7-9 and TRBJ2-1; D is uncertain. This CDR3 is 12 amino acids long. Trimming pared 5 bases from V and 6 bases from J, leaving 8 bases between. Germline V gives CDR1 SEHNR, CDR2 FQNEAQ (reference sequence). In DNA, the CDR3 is TGTGCCAGCAGCCCCTCGGCCAATGAGCAGTTCTTC. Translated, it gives CASSPSANEQFF.

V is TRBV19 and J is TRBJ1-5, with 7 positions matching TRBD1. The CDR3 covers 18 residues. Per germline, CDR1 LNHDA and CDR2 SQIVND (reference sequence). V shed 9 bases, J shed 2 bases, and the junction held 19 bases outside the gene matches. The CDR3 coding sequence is TGTGCCAGCACATACAGGGGTCCCACATGGGATGGCAATCAGCCCCAGCATTTT. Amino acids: CASTYRGPTWDGNQPQHF.

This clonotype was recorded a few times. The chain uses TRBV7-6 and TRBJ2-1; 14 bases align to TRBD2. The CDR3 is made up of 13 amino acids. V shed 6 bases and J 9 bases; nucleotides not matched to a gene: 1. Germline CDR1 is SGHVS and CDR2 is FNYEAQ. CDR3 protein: CASRGTSGSEQFF. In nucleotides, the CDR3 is TGTGCCAGCAGGGGGACTAGCGGGAGTGAGCAGTTCTTC.

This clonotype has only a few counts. In nucleotides, the CDR3 is TGTGCCTGGGGCTTGACAGGGGGCACTGAAGCTTTCTTT. Amino acids: CAWGLTGGTEAFF. The chain is built from TRBV30 and TRBJ1-1, with 9 bases that match TRBD1. Germline V gene data show CDR1 as GTSNPN and CDR2 as SVGIG (reference sequence). Trimming cost V 5 bases and J 4 bases; bases outside gene matches: 5. The length of the CDR3 is 13 residues.

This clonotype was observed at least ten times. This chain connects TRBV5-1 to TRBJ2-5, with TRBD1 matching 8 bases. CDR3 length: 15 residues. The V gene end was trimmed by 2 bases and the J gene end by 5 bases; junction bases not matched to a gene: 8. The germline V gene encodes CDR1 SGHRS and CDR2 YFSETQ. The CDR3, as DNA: TGCGCCAGCAGCTTTCAGGGGGCGAGCGGGGAGACCCAGTACTTC. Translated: CASSFQGASGETQYF.

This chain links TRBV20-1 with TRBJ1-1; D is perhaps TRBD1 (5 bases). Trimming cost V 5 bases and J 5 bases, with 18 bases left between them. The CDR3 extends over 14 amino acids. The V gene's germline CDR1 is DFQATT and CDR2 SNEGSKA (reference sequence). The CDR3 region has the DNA TGCAGTGCTCCTACCCAGGGACTGCGGACTGAAGCTTTCTTT. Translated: CSAPTQGLRTEAFF.

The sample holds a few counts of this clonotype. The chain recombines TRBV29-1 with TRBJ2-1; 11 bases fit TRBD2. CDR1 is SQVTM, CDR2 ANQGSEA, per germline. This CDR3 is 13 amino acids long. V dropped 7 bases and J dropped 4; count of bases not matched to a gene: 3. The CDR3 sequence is CSAGTSGYNEQFF. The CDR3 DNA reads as TGCAGCGCGGGGACTAGCGGATACAATGAGCAGTTCTTC.

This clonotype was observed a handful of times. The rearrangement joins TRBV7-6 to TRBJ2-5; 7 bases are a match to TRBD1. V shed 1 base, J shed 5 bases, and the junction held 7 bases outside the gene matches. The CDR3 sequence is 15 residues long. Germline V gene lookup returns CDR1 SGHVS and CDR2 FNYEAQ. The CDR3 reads CASSLEGQPWETQYF. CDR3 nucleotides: TGTGCCAGCAGCTTAGAGGGACAGCCCTGGGAGACCCAGTACTTC.

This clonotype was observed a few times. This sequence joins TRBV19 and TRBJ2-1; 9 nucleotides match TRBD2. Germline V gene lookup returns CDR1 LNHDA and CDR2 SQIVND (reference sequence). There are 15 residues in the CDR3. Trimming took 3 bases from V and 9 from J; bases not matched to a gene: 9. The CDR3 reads CASSMAWRRGGEQFF. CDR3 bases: TGTGCCAGTAGTATGGCCTGGCGGCGGGGGGGTGAGCAGTTCTTC.

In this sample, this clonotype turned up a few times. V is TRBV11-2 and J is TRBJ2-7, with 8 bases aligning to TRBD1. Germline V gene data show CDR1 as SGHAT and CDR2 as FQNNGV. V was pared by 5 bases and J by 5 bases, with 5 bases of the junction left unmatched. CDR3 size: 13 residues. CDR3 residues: CASSLRQGNEQYF. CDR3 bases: TGTGCCAGCAGCCTTAGACAGGGGAACGAGCAGTACTTC.

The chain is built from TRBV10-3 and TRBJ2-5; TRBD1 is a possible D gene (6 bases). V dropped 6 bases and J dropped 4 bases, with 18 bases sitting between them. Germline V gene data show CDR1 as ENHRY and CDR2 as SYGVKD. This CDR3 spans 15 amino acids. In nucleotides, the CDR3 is TGTGCCATCAGAGGACAGAGTCAAGACCTAGAGACCCAGTACTTC. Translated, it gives CAIRGQSQDLETQYF.

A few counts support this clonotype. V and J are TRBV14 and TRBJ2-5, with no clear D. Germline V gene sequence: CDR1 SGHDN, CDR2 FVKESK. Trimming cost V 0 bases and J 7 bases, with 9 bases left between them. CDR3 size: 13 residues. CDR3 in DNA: TGTGCCAGCAGCCAAGACAGGTCCGGGACCCAGTACTTC. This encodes CASSQDRSGTQYF.

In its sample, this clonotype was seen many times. The CDR3 nucleotides are TGCAGTGCTTGGGACAGTCCCTACGAGCAGTACTTC. Protein product: CSAWDSPYEQYF. The J gene is TRBJ2-7, the V gene TRBV20-1, with 7 bases identical to TRBD1. V trimming: 5 bases; J trimming: 2 bases; junction bases outside the gene matches: 3. Germline assignment: CDR1 DFQATT and CDR2 SNEGSKA (reference sequence). This CDR3 comprises 12 residues.

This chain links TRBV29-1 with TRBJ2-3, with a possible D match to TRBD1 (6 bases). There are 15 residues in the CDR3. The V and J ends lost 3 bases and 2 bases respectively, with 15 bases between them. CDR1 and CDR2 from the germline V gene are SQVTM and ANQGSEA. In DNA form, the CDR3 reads TGCAGCGTTGATCACAGGGCCCTTCTCACAGATACGCAGTATTTT. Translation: CSVDHRALLTDTQYF.

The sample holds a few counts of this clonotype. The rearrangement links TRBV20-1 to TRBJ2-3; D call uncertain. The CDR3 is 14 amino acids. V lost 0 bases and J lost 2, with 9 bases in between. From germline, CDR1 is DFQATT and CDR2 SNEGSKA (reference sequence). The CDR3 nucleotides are TGCAGTGCTAGAGATAGGGAACCCACAGATACGCAGTATTTT. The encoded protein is CSARDREPTDTQYF.